This TCR beta chain was retrieved from a study of tumor-infiltrating lymphocytes in oesophageal squamous cell carcinoma. This clonotype was counted ten times or more. Possible read error: a much larger clone is one base away. TCRdb passed the PCR reads through MiXCR, listing each CDR3 protein once. The repertoire consists of about 21,000 distinct CDR3 sequences, with 36% occurring once and the leading ten covering 9.5% to 13%. The TCR sequence derives from a male donor with esophageal squamous cell carcinoma. The sample was esophageal tumor tissue.

The CDR3 DNA follows: TGTGCCAGCAGCTTAGTAGCGGGAGATTATAATGAGCAGTACTTC. The encoded protein is CASSLVAGDYNEQYF. This chain joins TRBV7-2 and TRBJ2-7, with TRBD2 identical over 9 bases. Germline CDR1 and CDR2: SGHTA and FQGNSA. The V segment lost 1 base and the J segment 7 bases; nucleotides outside the gene matches: 8. This CDR3 has 15 residues.